The 13 T cell receptor beta chains below were found in one sample sequenced in a study of beta chain features in type 1 diabetes. The whole isolated RNA underwent reverse transcription, so sequencing captured expressed TCRB transcripts. TCRdb keeps only in-frame clones here, not all; method: immunoSEQ multiplex PCR. The sample lists more than 350,000 clones, 9.5% to 12% occurring once. Source material: naive CD4+ T cells from blood. These receptor sequences come from a young woman in good health.

V is TRBV10-3 and J is TRBJ1-1; a weak D match, TRBD1 (5 bases). The CDR3 has 13 amino acids. Deletions cut 7 bases from V and 1 base from J, with 10 bases between. Per the germline V gene, CDR1 is ENHRY and CDR2 is SYGVKD. The CDR3 loop is CAIKWGPNTEAFF. CDR3 bases: TGTGCCATCAAATGGGGCCCGAACACTGAAGCTTTCTTT.

The chain uses TRBV5-6 and TRBJ1-5, with D tentatively TRBD1 (5 bases). The germline CDR1 and CDR2 sequences are SGHDT and YYEEEE. Trimming took 1 base from V and 4 from J, leaving 15 bases between them. This CDR3 comprises 16 residues. The DNA of the CDR3 is TGTGCCAGCAGCTTGAACGTCAGGGCGGCTAATCAGCCCCAGCATTTT. This gives the protein CASSLNVRAANQPQHF.

This clone occurred a few times. The V call is TRBV18, the J call TRBJ1-2; a possible D gene is TRBD1 (5 bases). Germline V gene lookup returns CDR1 KGHSH and CDR2 LQKENI. The CDR3 length is 14 residues. The V end was cut by 1 base, the J end by 3 bases, with 9 bases between. As DNA, the CDR3 is TGTGCCAGCTCACCACAGGGACCGGACTATGGCTACACCTTC. It specifies CASSPQGPDYGYTF.

This clone was detected a few times. The chain is built from TRBV21-1 and TRBJ2-7. TRBV21-1 is termed a pseudogene. This CDR3 spans 13 amino acids. CDR3 DNA: TGTGCCCGAGACCTGCAGGAGACCTACGAGCAGTACGTC. It yields the protein CARDLQETYEQYV.

This clone was observed a few times. CDR3 sequence (DNA): TGTGCCACCAGCAGAGCCGGGACTAGCGGGAGTCTGTCCTACGAGCAGTACTTC. This translates into CATSRAGTSGSLSYEQYF. The chain joins TRBV15 to TRBJ2-7; TRBD2 matches at 14 bases. Germline lookup yields CDR1 LNHNV and CDR2 YYDKDF (reference sequence). CDR3 length equals 18 residues. V lost 1 base, J lost 1 base, and 6 bases stayed unmatched.

This clone was seen a few times. This sequence joins TRBV7-9 and TRBJ2-1; 9 nucleotides align to TRBD1. The trim removed 5 bases at V and 9 bases at J, leaving 8 bases unmatched. Germline assignment: CDR1 SEHNR and CDR2 FQNEAQ (reference sequence). This CDR3 has 14 amino acids. CDR3 sequence reads: CASSRGQGTTEQFF. CDR3 coding DNA: TGTGCCAGCAGCCGAGGACAGGGGACAACTGAGCAGTTCTTC.

This clone was observed a handful of times. The gene calls are TRBV7-2 and TRBJ1-6; D is perhaps TRBD1 (6 bases). The CDR3 is 17 amino acids. Germline CDR1 reads SGHTA; CDR2 reads FQGNSA. V was clipped by 5 bases and J by 8 bases, with 22 bases between them. The CDR3 loop reads CASSQPGGRRSYSPLHF. CDR3 bases: TGTGCCAGCAGCCAACCGGGGGGCCGCAGGAGTTATTCACCCCTCCACTTT.

This clone came up a few times. V and J are TRBV19 and TRBJ2-1, with 11 bases identical to TRBD2. The V segment lost 7 bases and the J segment 6 bases; nucleotides outside the gene matches: 8. The germline V gene encodes CDR1 LNHDA and CDR2 SQIVND (reference sequence). This CDR3 comprises 15 residues. The CDR3 DNA reads TGTGCCAGTATTCCCGGTAGCGGGAGGGCCAATGAGCAGTTCTTC. This encodes CASIPGSGRANEQFF. Complete variable domain (other parts from reference TRBV19 and TRBJ2-1): DGGITQSPKYLFRKEGQNVTLSCEQNLNHDAMYWYRQDPGQGLRLIYYSQIVNDFQKGDIAEGYSVSREKKESFPLTVTSAQKNPTAFYLCASIPGSGRANEQFFGPGTRLTVL.

The chain carries TRBV19 and TRBJ1-1; TRBD1 matches 7 bases. The germline V gene has CDR1 LNHDA and CDR2 SQIVND (reference sequence). There are 15 residues in the CDR3. Trimming took 3 bases from V and 5 from J; bases not matched to a gene: 9. The CDR3 region has the DNA TGTGCCAGTAGTATGGGGCCCCCCAGGGGGACTGAAGCTTTCTTT. This codes for CASSMGPPRGTEAFF.

In regard to this clone: The sample holds other DNA sequences that translate to the same CDR3. The genes are TRBV7-2 and TRBJ2-3, with no clear D. CDR1 and CDR2 from the germline V gene are SGHTA and FQGNSA. V lost 1 base, J lost 6 bases, and 8 bases lay in between. This CDR3 has 13 amino acids. The DNA of the CDR3 is TGTGCCAGCAGCTTAGACCCCACTGATACGCAGTATTTT. Its translation: CASSLDPTDTQYF. The full variable domain, rest sourced from reference TRBV7-2 and TRBJ2-3, is GAGVSQSPSNKVTEKGKDVELRCDPISGHTALYWYRQSLGQGLEFLIYFQGNSAPDKSGLPSDRFSAERTGGSVSTLTIQRTQQEDSAVYLCASSLDPTDTQYFGPGTRLTVL.

The V call is TRBV7-9, the J call TRBJ1-3, with TRBD1 matching 7 bases. Losses at the gene ends were 1 base for V and 7 bases for J; bases not matched to a gene: 16. Germline CDR1 is SEHNR and CDR2 is FQNEAQ (reference sequence). The CDR3 is 18 residues long. CDR3 sequence (DNA): TGTGCCAGCAGCTTAGTAGCCCACTCGACAGGGTGGGTGAACACCATATATTTT. Amino acid sequence: CASSLVAHSTGWVNTIYF.

A few counts support this clone. The CDR3 DNA reads TGTGCCTGGAGTCCAGGCGGCGAGCAGTACTTC. As protein: CAWSPGGEQYF. The genes are TRBV30 and TRBJ2-7; D not certain. CDR1 and CDR2 (germline): GTSNPN, SVGIG (reference sequence). Trimming stripped 2 bases from V and 6 bases from J, with 8 bases between. This CDR3 is 11 amino acids long. The variable domain in full, completed from reference TRBV30 and TRBJ2-7, reads SQTIHQWPATLVQPVGSPLSLECTVEGTSNPNLYWYRQAAGRGLQLLFYSVGIGQISSEVPQNLSASRPQDRQFILSSKKLLLSDSGFYLCAWSPGGEQYFGPGTRLTVT.

This clone was found a few times. J is TRBJ2-7 and V is TRBV28, with TRBD1 as a possible D gene (6 bases). V gave up 6 bases and J gave up 3 bases, with 15 bases separating them. Germline-derived CDR1 and CDR2 are MDHEN and SYDVKM. This CDR3 is built from 14 residues. The DNA for the CDR3 is TGTGCCAGCAGCACCGACAGGACCCACTACGAGCAGTACGTC. Protein: CASSTDRTHYEQYV.